The present entry profiles one T cell receptor (beta chain) with its context. Participants, 18 to 89 years old, spanned under 30 US areas. This sample was taken from a study of blood T cell repertoires in COVID-19. The CDR3 totals 16 residues. Unmatched junction bases numbered 5, after V lost 2 bases and J lost 6 bases. CDR1 and CDR2 from the germline V gene are MDHEN and SYDVKM. TCRdb's copy holds only in-frame clones and misses some; the assay was immunoSEQ multiplex PCR. This sample has under 400,000 clones, with almost 90% found just once. This clonotype was sampled from a young woman who had been exposed to COVID-19. The chain links TRBV28 to TRBJ1-4; the match to TRBD1 covers 11 bases. Sequencing was carried out using PBMCs or T cells enriched from blood (not recorded which). The CDR3 nucleotides read TGTGCCAGCAGTTTACTTAGGACAGGGGGCCATGAAAAACTGTTTTTT. This translates into CASSLLRTGGHEKLFF. The variable domain in full, completed from reference TRBV28 and TRBJ1-4, reads DVKVTQSSRYLVKRTGEKVFLECVQDMDHENMFWYRQDPGLGLRLIYFSYDVKMKEKGDIPEGYSVSREKKERFSLILESASTNQTSMYLCASSLLRTGGHEKLFFGSGTQLSVL.